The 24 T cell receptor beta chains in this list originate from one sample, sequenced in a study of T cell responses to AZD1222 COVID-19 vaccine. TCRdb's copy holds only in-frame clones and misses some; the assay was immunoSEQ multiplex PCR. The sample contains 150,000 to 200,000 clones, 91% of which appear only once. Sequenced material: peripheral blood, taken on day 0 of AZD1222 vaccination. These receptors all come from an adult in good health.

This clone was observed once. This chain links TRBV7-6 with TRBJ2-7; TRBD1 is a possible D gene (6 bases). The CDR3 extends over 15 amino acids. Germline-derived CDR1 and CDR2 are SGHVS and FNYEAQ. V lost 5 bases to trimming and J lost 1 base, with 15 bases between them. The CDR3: CASSQDSIFSYEQYF. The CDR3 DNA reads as TGTGCCAGCAGCCAGGACAGCATCTTTTCCTACGAGCAGTACTTC.

CDR3 sequence (DNA): TGCAGCGCCCAGACAGGGAGCTCCTACGAGCAGTACTTC. This translates into CSAQTGSSYEQYF. The chain is built from TRBV29-1 and TRBJ2-7, with 7 positions matching TRBD1. This CDR3 has 13 amino acids. Germline assignment: CDR1 SQVTM and CDR2 ANQGSEA. With V trimmed by 7 bases and J by 0 bases, 6 bases remained unmatched.

The CDR3 spells CASSLNRKHEQYF. The DNA of the CDR3 is TGTGCCAGCAGCCTCAACAGGAAACACGAGCAGTACTTC. This rearrangement joins TRBV7-2 to TRBJ2-7; a possible D gene is TRBD1 (5 bases). Germline loops: CDR1 SGHTA, CDR2 FQGNSA. CDR3 length: 13 amino acids. V gave up 5 bases and J gave up 5 bases, with 13 bases separating them.

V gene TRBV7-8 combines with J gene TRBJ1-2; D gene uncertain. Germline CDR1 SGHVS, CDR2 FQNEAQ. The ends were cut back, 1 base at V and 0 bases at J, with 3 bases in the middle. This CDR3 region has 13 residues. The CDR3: CASSLGTNYGYTF. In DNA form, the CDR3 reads TGTGCCAGCAGCTTAGGTACTAACTATGGCTACACCTTC.

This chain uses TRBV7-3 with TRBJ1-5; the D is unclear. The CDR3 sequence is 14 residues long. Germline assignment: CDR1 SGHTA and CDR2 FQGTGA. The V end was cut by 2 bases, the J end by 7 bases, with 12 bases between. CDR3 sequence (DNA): TGTGCCAGCAGCTTAGAGGGAGGTGGGCAGCCCCAGCATTTT. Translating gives CASSLEGGGQPQHF.

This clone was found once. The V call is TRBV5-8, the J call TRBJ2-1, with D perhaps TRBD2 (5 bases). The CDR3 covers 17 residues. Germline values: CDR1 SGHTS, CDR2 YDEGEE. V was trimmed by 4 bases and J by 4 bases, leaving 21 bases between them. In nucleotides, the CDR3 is TGTGCCAGCAGCAAAGCACCCGCCGCGAGGGAATACAATGAGCAGTTCTTC. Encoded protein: CASSKAPAAREYNEQFF.

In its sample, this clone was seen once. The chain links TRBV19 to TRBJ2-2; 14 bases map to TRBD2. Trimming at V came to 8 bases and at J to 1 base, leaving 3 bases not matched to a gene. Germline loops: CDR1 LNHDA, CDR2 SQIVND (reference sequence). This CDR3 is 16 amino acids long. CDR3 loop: CASSGLAGVNTGELFF. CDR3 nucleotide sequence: TGTGCCAGTTCGGGACTAGCGGGGGTGAACACCGGGGAGCTGTTTTTT.

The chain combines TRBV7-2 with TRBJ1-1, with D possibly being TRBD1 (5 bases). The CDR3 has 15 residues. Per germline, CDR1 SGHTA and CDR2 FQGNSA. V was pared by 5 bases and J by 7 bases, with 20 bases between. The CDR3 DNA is TGTGCCAGCAGCCGTAGTCTTCTTCGGGGGGGTGAAGCTTTCTTT. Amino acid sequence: CASSRSLLRGGEAFF.

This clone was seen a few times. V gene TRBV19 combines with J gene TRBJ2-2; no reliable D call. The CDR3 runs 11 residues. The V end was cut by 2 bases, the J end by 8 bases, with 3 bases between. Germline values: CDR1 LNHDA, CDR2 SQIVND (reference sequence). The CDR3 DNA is TGTGCCAGTAGTATAACGGGGGAGCTGTTTTTT. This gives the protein CASSITGELFF.

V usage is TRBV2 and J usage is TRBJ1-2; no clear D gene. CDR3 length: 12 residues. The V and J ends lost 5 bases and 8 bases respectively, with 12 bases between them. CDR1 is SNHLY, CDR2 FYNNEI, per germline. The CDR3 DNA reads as TGTGCCAGCAGTAGGGATGAAGTGGGCTACACCTTC. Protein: CASSRDEVGYTF. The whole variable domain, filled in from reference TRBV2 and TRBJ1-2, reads EPEVTQTPSHQVTQMGQEVILRCVPISNHLYFYWYRQILGQKVEFLVSFYNNEISEKSEIFDDQFSVERPDGSNFTLKIRSTKLEDSAMYFCASSRDEVGYTFGSGTRLTVV.

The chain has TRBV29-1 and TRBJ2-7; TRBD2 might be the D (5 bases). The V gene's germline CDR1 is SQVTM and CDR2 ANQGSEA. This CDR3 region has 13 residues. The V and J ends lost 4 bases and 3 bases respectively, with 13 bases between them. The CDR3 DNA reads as TGCAGCGTTGGACCTTATGAGGGCTACGAGCAGTACTTC. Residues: CSVGPYEGYEQYF.

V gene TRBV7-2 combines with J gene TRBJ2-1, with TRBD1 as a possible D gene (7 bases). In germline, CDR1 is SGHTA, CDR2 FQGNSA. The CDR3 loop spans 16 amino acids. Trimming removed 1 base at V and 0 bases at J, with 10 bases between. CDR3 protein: CASSLGGDSSYNEQFF. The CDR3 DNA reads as TGTGCCAGCAGCTTAGGGGGGGACAGCTCCTACAATGAGCAGTTCTTC.

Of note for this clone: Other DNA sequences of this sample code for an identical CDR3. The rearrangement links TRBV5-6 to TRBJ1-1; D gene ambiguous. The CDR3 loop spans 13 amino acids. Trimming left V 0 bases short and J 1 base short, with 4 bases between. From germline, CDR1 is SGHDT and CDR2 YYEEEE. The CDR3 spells CASSLGRNTEAFF. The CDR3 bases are TGTGCCAGCAGCTTGGGTAGGAACACTGAAGCTTTCTTT.

CDR3 DNA: TGTGCCAGCAGTTCAAACCGGGACAGGGGTCATTCACCCCTCCACTTT. Its translation: CASSSNRDRGHSPLHF. The rearrangement uses TRBV6-5 and TRBJ1-6; 10 bases are a match to TRBD1. The V gene's germline CDR1 is MNHEY and CDR2 SVGAGI. With 4 bases clipped from V and 8 bases from J, the junction kept 8 bases outside the gene matches. CDR3 length: 16 residues.

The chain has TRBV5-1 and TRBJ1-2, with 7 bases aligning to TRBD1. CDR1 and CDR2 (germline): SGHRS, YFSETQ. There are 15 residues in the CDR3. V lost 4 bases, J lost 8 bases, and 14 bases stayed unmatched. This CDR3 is CASSPGQGGLRGYTF. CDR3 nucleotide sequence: TGCGCCAGCAGCCCTGGGCAGGGGGGGCTTCGCGGCTACACCTTC.

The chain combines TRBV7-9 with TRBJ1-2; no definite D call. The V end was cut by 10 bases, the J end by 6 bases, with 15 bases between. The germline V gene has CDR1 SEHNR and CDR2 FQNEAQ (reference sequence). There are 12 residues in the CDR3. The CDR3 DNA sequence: TGTGCCACCTTCGGAGGGAAGGATGGCTACACCTTC. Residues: CATFGGKDGYTF. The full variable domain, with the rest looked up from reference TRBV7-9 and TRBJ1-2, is DTGVSQNPRHKITKRGQNVTFRCDPISEHNRLYWYRQTLGQGPEFLTYFQNEAQLEKSRLLSDRFSAERPKGSFSTLEIQRTEQGDSAMYLCATFGGKDGYTFGSGTRLTVV.

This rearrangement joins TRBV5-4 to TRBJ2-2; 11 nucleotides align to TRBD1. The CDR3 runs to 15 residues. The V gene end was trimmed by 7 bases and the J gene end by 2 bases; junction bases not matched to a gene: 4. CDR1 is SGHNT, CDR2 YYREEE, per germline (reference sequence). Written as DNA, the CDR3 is TGTGCCAGCTATCGGACAGGGGGCAACACCGGGGAGCTGTTTTTT. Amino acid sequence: CASYRTGGNTGELFF.

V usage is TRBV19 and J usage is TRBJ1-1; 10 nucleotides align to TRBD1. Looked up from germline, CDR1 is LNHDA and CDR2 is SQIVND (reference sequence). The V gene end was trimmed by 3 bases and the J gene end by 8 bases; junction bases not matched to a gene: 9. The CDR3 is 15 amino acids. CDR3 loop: CASSMGGQGSIEAFF. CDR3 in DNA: TGTGCCAGTAGTATGGGGGGACAGGGGTCCATCGAAGCTTTCTTT.

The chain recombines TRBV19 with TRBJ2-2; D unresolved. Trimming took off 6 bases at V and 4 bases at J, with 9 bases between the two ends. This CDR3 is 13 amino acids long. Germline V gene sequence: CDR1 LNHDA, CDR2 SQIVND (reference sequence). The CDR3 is CASRKGGTGELFF. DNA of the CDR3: TGTGCCAGTAGAAAGGGTGGCACCGGGGAGCTGTTTTTT.

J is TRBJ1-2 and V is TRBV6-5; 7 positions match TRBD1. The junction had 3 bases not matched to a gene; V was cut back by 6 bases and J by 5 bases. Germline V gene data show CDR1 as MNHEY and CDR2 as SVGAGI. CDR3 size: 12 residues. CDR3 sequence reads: CASRTGSYGYTF. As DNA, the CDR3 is TGTGCCAGCAGGACAGGGAGTTATGGCTACACCTTC.

The CDR3 nucleotides read TGTGCCTGGAGTGCCTCCAGTCGGAGCAATCAGCCCCAGCATTTT. Translation gives CAWSASSRSNQPQHF. The chain couples TRBV30 to TRBJ1-5; D remains unclear. The germline gives CDR1 GTSNPN, CDR2 SVGIG (reference sequence). This CDR3 comprises 15 residues. V shed 1 base and J shed 1 base, with 11 bases lying between them.

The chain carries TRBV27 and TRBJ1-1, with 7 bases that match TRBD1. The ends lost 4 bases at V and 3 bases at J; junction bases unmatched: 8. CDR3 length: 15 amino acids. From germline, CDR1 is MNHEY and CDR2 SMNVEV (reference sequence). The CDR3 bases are TGTGCCAGCAGTTACGACAGGGCTGGGTACACTGAAGCTTTCTTT. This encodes CASSYDRAGYTEAFF.

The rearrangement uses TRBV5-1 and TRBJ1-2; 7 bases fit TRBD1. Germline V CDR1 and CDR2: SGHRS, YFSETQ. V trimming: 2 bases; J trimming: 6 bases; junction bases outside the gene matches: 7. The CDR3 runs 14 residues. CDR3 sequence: CASSFSGGRDGYTF. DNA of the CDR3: TGCGCCAGCAGCTTTTCAGGGGGACGAGATGGCTACACCTTC.

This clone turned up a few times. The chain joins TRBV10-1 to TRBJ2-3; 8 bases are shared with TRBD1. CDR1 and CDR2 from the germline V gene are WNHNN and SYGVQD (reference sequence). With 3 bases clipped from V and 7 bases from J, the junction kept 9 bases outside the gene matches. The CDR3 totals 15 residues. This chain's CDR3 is CASSDGTGDRNTQYF. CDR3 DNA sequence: TGCGCCAGCAGTGATGGGACAGGAGACCGAAATACGCAGTATTTT.